Below, 32 T cell receptor beta chains from the same sample are listed, as sequenced in a study of blood T cell repertoires in COVID-19. This table comes from immunoSEQ multiplex PCR, and its TCRdb copy is limited to in-frame clones, with some not included. The table lists about 270,000 clones, around 91% of them singletons. The sequenced sample consisted of PBMCs or T cells enriched from blood (not recorded which). Source of these receptors: a young woman who had recovered from COVID-19.

The J gene is TRBJ1-2, the V gene TRBV19; D call uncertain. The length of the CDR3 is 13 residues. The V end was cut by 1 base, the J end by 6 bases, with 9 bases between. Per the germline V gene, CDR1 is LNHDA and CDR2 is SQIVND (reference sequence). CDR3 in DNA: TGTGCCAGTAGTATAGGGCGAGGGAATGGCTACACCTTC. Translating gives CASSIGRGNGYTF.

The rearrangement uses TRBV4-2 and TRBJ1-5, with TRBD1 matching over 7 bases. CDR1 is LGHNA, CDR2 YNFKEQ, per germline. V lost 1 base, J lost 15 bases, and 9 bases stayed unmatched. CDR3 length: 13 amino acids. CDR3 nucleotide sequence: TGTGCCAGCAGCCAAGCTTGGGAGGACAGGCTGCATTTT. It translates to CASSQAWEDRLHF.

A few counts support this clone. CDR3 amino acids: CASSPITGEGSGNTIYF. CDR3 DNA sequence: TGTGCCAGCTCACCTATAACAGGGGAAGGCTCTGGAAACACCATATATTTT. The genes are TRBV18 and TRBJ1-3; 7 bases are a match to TRBD1. CDR3 length equals 17 residues. V shed 3 bases, J shed 0 bases, and the junction held 8 bases outside the gene matches. Germline V gene data show CDR1 as KGHSH and CDR2 as LQKENI.

The chain joins TRBV5-8 to TRBJ1-1; D perhaps matches TRBD1 (5 bases). The V gene lost 0 bases and the J gene lost 1 base, with 10 bases spanning the gap. Germline V gene data show CDR1 as SGHTS and CDR2 as YDEGEE. The length of the CDR3 is 15 residues. In nucleotides, the CDR3 is TGTGCCAGCAGCTTGGAACAGGTCGAGAACACTGAAGCTTTCTTT. Translated, it gives CASSLEQVENTEAFF. The full variable domain, in which reference TRBV5-8 and TRBJ1-1 provide the parts outside the CDR3, is EAGVTQSPTHLIKTRGQQATLRCSPISGHTSVYWYQQALGLGLQFLLWYDEGEERNRGNFPPRFSGRQFPNYSSELNVNALELEDSALYLCASSLEQVENTEAFFGQGTRLTVV.

This chain connects TRBV29-1 to TRBJ2-3; possible D gene TRBD1, 5 bases. Germline V gene sequence: CDR1 SQVTM, CDR2 ANQGSEA. Trimming removed 7 bases at V and 2 bases at J, with 13 bases between. This CDR3 is built from 13 residues. The CDR3 sequence is CSELDISTDTQYF. CDR3 bases: TGCAGCGAACTGGACATCTCCACAGATACGCAGTATTTT.

The chain joins TRBV5-1 to TRBJ1-1; D may be TRBD1 (5 bases). This CDR3 is 15 amino acids long. The germline V gene has CDR1 SGHRS and CDR2 YFSETQ. V shed 2 bases and J shed 1 base, with 12 bases lying between them. The CDR3 bases are TGCGCCAGCAGCTTCTTAGGGGTCTCGAACACTGAAGCTTTCTTT. Translating it yields CASSFLGVSNTEAFF.

This chain links TRBV4-2 with TRBJ2-7; TRBD2 matches at 11 bases. Germline V gene data show CDR1 as LGHNA and CDR2 as YNFKEQ. CDR3 length: 16 amino acids. Trimming cost V 2 bases and J 0 bases; bases outside gene matches: 3. The CDR3 DNA reads TGTGCCAGCAGCCAAACTAGCGGGGGCTCCTCCTACGAGCAGTACTTC. Translating it yields CASSQTSGGSSYEQYF.

The V gene is TRBV5-1, the J gene TRBJ2-2, with TRBD1 matching over 7 bases. V lost 0 bases, J lost 5 bases, and 4 bases stayed unmatched. Germline V gene data show CDR1 as SGHRS and CDR2 as YFSETQ. The CDR3 totals 15 residues. CDR3 region: CASSLGGRGTGELFF. The CDR3 DNA reads as TGCGCCAGCAGCTTGGGGGGCAGGGGGACCGGGGAGCTGTTTTTT.

The rearrangement joins TRBV5-1 to TRBJ1-1; 9 nucleotides agree with TRBD1. CDR3 length equals 15 residues. V shed 4 bases, J shed 4 bases, and the junction held 8 bases outside the gene matches. Germline values: CDR1 SGHRS, CDR2 YFSETQ. CDR3 DNA: TGCGCCAGCAGCCAACCGACAGGGGGGCCCACTGAAGCTTTCTTT. This sequence encodes CASSQPTGGPTEAFF. The complete variable domain, with remaining parts taken from reference TRBV5-1 and TRBJ1-1, reads KAGVTQTPRYLIKTRGQQVTLSCSPISGHRSVSWYQQTPGQGLQFLFEYFSETQRNKGNFPGRFSGRQFSNSRSEMNVSTLELGDSALYLCASSQPTGGPTEAFFGQGTRLTVV.

This sequence joins TRBV2 and TRBJ1-1; 7 nucleotides agree with TRBD1. Trimming cost V 5 bases and J 4 bases; bases outside gene matches: 4. The CDR3 runs to 13 residues. Per germline, CDR1 SNHLY and CDR2 FYNNEI. The DNA of the CDR3 is TGTGCCAGCAGTCGGGACAGTAGCACTGAAGCTTTCTTT. This translates into CASSRDSSTEAFF.

The rearrangement uses TRBV5-1 and TRBJ1-1; D unclear. The CDR3 runs 14 residues. Germline V lookup: CDR1 SGHRS, CDR2 YFSETQ. V was shortened by 0 bases and J by 5 bases, with 11 bases between the two germline ends. The CDR3 DNA sequence: TGCGCCAGCAGCTTGGGTACAGAGGGAACTGAAGCTTTCTTT. Amino acid sequence: CASSLGTEGTEAFF.

The chain carries TRBV24-1 and TRBJ2-2; 7 positions match TRBD1. The V segment lost 4 bases and the J segment 7 bases; nucleotides outside the gene matches: 14. The CDR3 contains 17 residues. The germline CDR1 and CDR2 sequences are KGHDR and SFDVKD. This CDR3 is CATSDRRDRILGGELFF. CDR3 DNA: TGTGCCACCAGTGACCGAAGGGACAGAATCTTGGGCGGGGAGCTGTTTTTT.

The rearrangement joins TRBV10-3 to TRBJ1-1, with D perhaps TRBD1 (6 bases). Germline CDR1 ENHRY, CDR2 SYGVKD. The germline V and J ends were trimmed by 10 bases and 5 bases, with 20 bases remaining between them. The length of the CDR3 is 14 residues. This chain's CDR3 is CASAGGPLRTEAFF. CDR3 bases: TGTGCCAGCGCCGGGGGGCCCTTGAGGACTGAAGCTTTCTTT.

The chain has TRBV5-1 and TRBJ2-2; D unresolved. This CDR3 is 15 amino acids long. Trimming left V 4 bases short and J 1 base short, with 11 bases between. Germline V gives CDR1 SGHRS, CDR2 YFSETQ. DNA for the CDR3: TGCGCCAGCAGCCCCCAGGCGATGAACACCGGGGAGCTGTTTTTT. It codes for CASSPQAMNTGELFF.

The chain employs TRBV6-5 and TRBJ1-1; D is possibly TRBD1 (5 bases). CDR3 size: 15 residues. The germline V gene encodes CDR1 MNHEY and CDR2 SVGAGI. V lost 6 bases and J lost 6, with 20 bases in between. The CDR3 DNA is TGTGCCAGCAGGGATTTTGGACATAGTATCCCTGAAGCTTTCTTT. It is translated as CASRDFGHSIPEAFF.

The chain combines TRBV5-1 with TRBJ1-2; D gene ambiguous. Between the trimmed V and J ends, which lost 0 bases and 4 bases, there was a span of 13 bases. This CDR3 is 15 amino acids long. The germline V gene has CDR1 SGHRS and CDR2 YFSETQ. The CDR3 DNA reads as TGCGCCAGCAGCTTGGCTACGGGGATCGGCTATGGCTACACCTTC. Translation gives CASSLATGIGYGYTF.

The chain uses TRBV16 and TRBJ1-1, with unresolved D. CDR1 and CDR2 (germline): KGHSY, FQNENV. The CDR3 totals 17 residues. Trimming took off 4 bases at V and 1 base at J, with 19 bases between the two ends. The CDR3 nucleotides are TGTGCCAGCAGCCCCTCCGCAAGTTTTGCGGGGAACACTGAAGCTTTCTTT. This encodes CASSPSASFAGNTEAFF.

This chain joins TRBV7-9 and TRBJ2-1; 9 nucleotides align to TRBD1. V was pared by 5 bases and J by 5 bases, with 4 bases of the junction left unmatched. Looked up from germline, CDR1 is SEHNR and CDR2 is FQNEAQ (reference sequence). The CDR3 is made up of 14 amino acids. The CDR3 DNA follows: TGTGCCAGCAGCCGGACAGGGGAGCACAATGAGCAGTTCTTC. As protein: CASSRTGEHNEQFF.

V gene TRBV2 combines with J gene TRBJ2-5; the D gene is possibly TRBD2 (7 bases). With 8 bases removed from V and 1 base from J, the gap between germline ends came to 17 bases. This CDR3 region has 15 residues. Germline V lookup: CDR1 SNHLY, CDR2 FYNNEI. The CDR3 region has the DNA TGTGCCAGCCCGAGTGCGGGGGCCTCCCAAGAGACCCAGTACTTC. It yields the protein CASPSAGASQETQYF.

J is TRBJ1-1 and V is TRBV23-1, with TRBD1 as a possible D gene (6 bases). TRBV23-1 is an open reading frame whose function is uncertain. There are 20 residues in the CDR3. Deletions cut 6 bases from V and 0 bases from J, with 29 bases between. The DNA of the CDR3 is TGCGCCAGCAGCCCCTTGGCTCGACCCGCACAGGGATCGTTGAACACTGAAGCTTTCTTT. The encoded protein is CASSPLARPAQGSLNTEAFF.

This rearrangement joins TRBV9 to TRBJ2-1, with D possibly being TRBD2 (5 bases). The germline V gene encodes CDR1 SGDLS and CDR2 YYNGEE. The V end was cut by 2 bases, the J end by 6 bases, with 15 bases between. The CDR3 covers 15 residues. DNA for the CDR3: TGTGCCAGCAGCGTTGCCTTGACCGGGGTCAATGAGCAGTTCTTC. It encodes CASSVALTGVNEQFF.

V usage is TRBV2 and J usage is TRBJ1-2; tentatively, D is TRBD1 (5 bases). The CDR3 extends over 16 amino acids. Germline-derived CDR1 and CDR2 are SNHLY and FYNNEI. The germline V and J ends were trimmed by 1 base and 6 bases, with 18 bases remaining between them. The CDR3 DNA reads as TGTGCCAGCAGTGAAGACCCTCCGGGGGACGGGGATGGCTACACCTTC. Translated: CASSEDPPGDGDGYTF.

This chain connects TRBV6-5 to TRBJ2-3; weak D call: TRBD2 (6 bases). The CDR3 contains 12 residues. Germline V CDR1 and CDR2: MNHEY, SVGAGI. Trimming took off 2 bases at V and 9 bases at J, with 9 bases between the two ends. The CDR3 spells CASSYEEGTQYF. As DNA, the CDR3 is TGTGCCAGCAGTTACGAGGAGGGGACGCAGTATTTT.

The chain employs TRBV6-1 and TRBJ1-1, with 7 positions matching TRBD1. Germline V CDR1 and CDR2: MNHNS, SASEGT. The V gene end was trimmed by 2 bases and the J gene end by 3 bases; junction bases not matched to a gene: 6. The CDR3 has 15 amino acids. The CDR3 region is CASSESAGTDTEAFF. The CDR3 nucleotides are TGTGCCAGCAGTGAATCGGCAGGGACAGACACTGAAGCTTTCTTT.

This clone was counted a single time. The chain links TRBV6-5 to TRBJ1-2, with 7 bases identical to TRBD1. The junction had 10 bases not matched to a gene; V was cut back by 7 bases and J by 5 bases. The CDR3 consists of 14 residues. The germline V gene has CDR1 MNHEY and CDR2 SVGAGI. The CDR3 loop reads CASKRWRGLYGYTF. DNA for the CDR3: TGTGCCAGCAAACGATGGAGGGGGCTGTATGGCTACACCTTC.

CDR3 residues: CASSSTGLGPEAFF. The DNA for the CDR3 is TGTGCCAGCAGTTCCACAGGGTTAGGACCTGAAGCTTTCTTT. The rearrangement uses TRBV27 and TRBJ1-1; the D gene is possibly TRBD1 (6 bases). Per germline, CDR1 MNHEY and CDR2 SMNVEV (reference sequence). There are 14 residues in the CDR3. V lost 4 bases, J lost 6 bases, and 15 bases lay in between.

The chain combines TRBV12-3 or TRBV12-4 with TRBJ2-5; no definite D call. The ends were cut back, 6 bases at V and 0 bases at J, with 8 bases in the middle. CDR3 length: 13 amino acids. The CDR3: CASRTDYQETQYF. The CDR3, as DNA: TGTGCCAGCAGAACTGACTACCAAGAGACCCAGTACTTC.

The V and J genes are TRBV27 and TRBJ1-2, with a weak D call TRBD1 (6 bases). Trimming cost V 6 bases and J 5 bases, with 16 bases left between them. Germline CDR1 is MNHEY and CDR2 is SMNVEV (reference sequence). CDR3 length: 14 residues. The CDR3 sequence: CASSSGTKDYGYTF. CDR3 coding DNA: TGTGCCAGCAGCTCCGGGACAAAGGATTATGGCTACACCTTC.

CDR3 in DNA: TGTGCCAGCAGTTTAAAACAGGGGGCAACTGAAGCTTTCTTT. It encodes CASSLKQGATEAFF. V and J are TRBV27 and TRBJ1-1; 9 nucleotides agree with TRBD1. Unmatched junction bases numbered 3, after V lost 2 bases and J lost 5 bases. Germline CDR1 and CDR2: MNHEY and SMNVEV (reference sequence). The CDR3 has 14 residues.

The chain has TRBV4-2 and TRBJ1-4; 10 bases are shared with TRBD1. The J segment lost 3 bases and the V segment lost 4 bases, leaving 8 bases of the junction unmatched. CDR1 is LGHNA, CDR2 YNFKEQ, per germline. The CDR3 extends over 17 amino acids. Here the CDR3 reads CASSPGTGALSNEKLFF. CDR3 sequence (DNA): TGTGCCAGCAGCCCGGGGACAGGGGCTCTTTCTAATGAAAAACTGTTTTTT.

The chain joins TRBV28 to TRBJ1-6, with unresolved D. In germline, CDR1 is MDHEN, CDR2 SYDVKM. CDR3 length: 16 residues. Trimming took 5 bases from V and 6 from J, leaving 17 bases between them. The CDR3 DNA reads TGTGCCAGCAGTACGAAGCGAAATCGGCTTAATTCACCCCTCCACTTT. This encodes CASSTKRNRLNSPLHF.

The rearrangement joins TRBV13 to TRBJ2-3; perhaps TRBD2 as D (5 bases). The germline V gene encodes CDR1 PRHDT and CDR2 FYEKMQ (reference sequence). V shed 4 bases and J shed 1 base, with 6 bases lying between them. The CDR3 is made up of 13 amino acids. CDR3 residues: CASSSRGTDTQYF. CDR3 nucleotides: TGTGCCAGCAGCTCGAGGGGCACAGATACGCAGTATTTT.